This record covers a single T cell receptor (beta chain). Which antigen it targets is not known. No much larger clone is present one base from it, and per-base qualities are unavailable. The study deep-sequenced TCR repertoires of sorted CD4+ and CD8+ blood T cells from severe aplastic anemia patients and healthy subjects. Ficoll-Paque density gradient centrifugation was used to isolate peripheral blood mononuclear cells. CD4+ and CD8+ T cells were sorted by FACS or magnetic beads before DNA extraction. The sample is drawn from a study of CD8+CD57+ T cells in acquired aplastic anemia (dated by TCRdb to 2016 to 2019). Background for the entire study: A mean of approximately 3 ug of DNA, ranging from about 0.19 to 30 ug, was extracted from sorted CD4+ and CD8+ cells. Results the study describes overall, beyond this receptor: Roughly 29 CD8+ CDR3 sequences were found in both patients and controls but appeared to be highly expressed in patients and within the immunodominant clones of the patients. Patients and healthy controls showed no significant difference in CD8+ Simpson's diversity (P=0.060).

Genomic DNA was used as template for profiling of TCR beta VDJ combinations and CDR3 sequences. An Illumina HiSeq 2000 was used for TCR repertoire sequencing. Concerning the study's data processing: Repertoires were assessed using TRBV/TRBJ rearrangement plots, CDR3 size and DJ length profiles, and Simpson's diversity index. Whichever DNA sequence was most abundant in the deep sequencing data was defined as the immunodominant clone. CDR3 amino acid sequences were checked for sharing between subjects and were compared against published repertoires and the VDJdb database. Clones were called with MiXCR by TCRdb after fastp trimmed the public reads at Q25, and only in-frame beta chains were retained. Entries are consolidated by CDR3 protein sequence, retaining the most common genes and DNA. The V and J calls shown here were made by TCRdb, not taken from the authors' results. The sample profile shows around 180,000 distinct CDR3 sequences; around 66% of them were found once. Just over 45% of the sample lies in the top ten.

V lost 6 bases and J lost 8 bases; the stretch between them is 16 bases long. For CDR1 and CDR2, the germline V gene (reference sequence) lists DFQATT and SNEGSKA. The cysteine opens and the phenylalanine closes a CDR3 of 12 amino acids. Only the CDR3 region is kept as DNA, spanning 36 bases read in frame from base 1. The chain is made from TRBV20-1 and TRBJ1-1, with the D segment identity uncertain. The sequencing sample was made of sorted CD4+, CD8+, or CD8+CD57+ T cells (not recorded which) from PBMCs. The sequence was obtained from a human donor with severe aplastic anemia or a healthy control (not recorded which). Here is the DNA: TGCAGTGCCCAAATGGGGTGGAGCGAAGCTTTCTTT. Translated, it gives CSAQMGWSEAFF.